This paragraph covers one TCR beta chain sequence. This entry comes from a study of cytomegalovirus exposure and HLA in healthy donors. Clones were sequenced by immunoSEQ multiplex PCR, and TCRdb holds only the in-frame ones, with some missing. The data contain some 250,000 clones, roughly 90% of them singletons. Trimming cost V 4 bases and J 6 bases, with 11 bases left between them. CDR1 and CDR2 (germline): SGDLS, YYNGEE. There are 12 residues in the CDR3. V is TRBV9 and J is TRBJ2-7; TRBD2 might be the D (6 bases). The sequence was collected from a woman younger than 30 in good health and CMV-seronegative. Sequencing used PBMCs. The CDR3 bases are TGTGCCAGCAGCCCCCACGGGGGCGAGCAGTACTTC. This sequence encodes CASSPHGGEQYF.